This T cell receptor beta chain is from a study of human T cells and chemical hapten exposure. This sample's time point: patch test 1, 2 weeks after DPC sensitization. As for treatment: therapeutic diphenylcyclopropenone sensitization with weekly scalp DPC. Every donor had alopecia and was 18 to 70 years old; all were suitable for DPC. Authors' methods: Per sample, the median was approximately 96,000 TCRs, with values from approximately 25,000 to 650,000. MiXCR, applied by TCRdb to the RACE reads, yields one record per CDR3 protein. TCRdb, not the original authors, processed these V and J calls. The sample shows around 50,000 distinct CDR3 sequences, 7% to 10% of them seen only once. CDR1 is MNHNY and CDR2 is SVGAGI in the germline V gene (reference sequence). This CDR3 region has 14 residues. V was pared by 4 bases and J by 0 bases, with 10 bases between. This clonotype was observed at least ten times. What it recognizes is unknown.

Regarding the study as a whole: The number of TCRs over 1 in 1000 frequency stayed unchanged after DPC.

The sequenced sample was whole blood, obtained in connection with sensitization to the hapten diphenylcyclopropenone (DPC). V usage is TRBV6-6 and J usage is TRBJ2-7, with D perhaps matching TRBD2 (5 bases). This clonotype originated in a woman in her thirties or forties with alopecia areata. Some clones in this sample may be carry-over from other donors' samples. CDR3 residues: CASSSRLSSYEQYF. In DNA, the CDR3 is TGTGCCAGCAGTTCGAGACTAAGCTCCTACGAGCAGTACTTC.